The 22 T cell receptor beta chains presented below share a single source sample, sequenced in a study of cytomegalovirus exposure and HLA in healthy donors. PCR was performed using 60 Vbeta and 13 Jbeta primers. Measured with immunoSEQ multiplex PCR; TCRdb has only the in-frame clones, and not every one. The data contain hundreds of thousands of clones, roughly 84% of them singletons. Sequenced material: PBMCs. All receptors come from a girl aged 2 to 9 in good health and CMV-seronegative.

The V and J genes are TRBV10-3 and TRBJ2-2, with a tentative D call TRBD2 (6 bases). The CDR3 runs 16 residues. Germline CDR1 and CDR2: ENHRY and SYGVKD. V was pared by 9 bases and J by 8 bases, with 25 bases between. The DNA for the CDR3 is TGTGCCATTCTAGATCTGGGGGGTAGCTCCAAGGGGGAGCTGTTTTTT. Encoded protein: CAILDLGGSSKGELFF.

This clone was recorded only once. The chain uses TRBV5-1 and TRBJ2-7, with a tentative D call TRBD1 (6 bases). The V and J ends lost 4 bases and 6 bases respectively, with 14 bases between them. There are 13 residues in the CDR3. Germline CDR1 and CDR2: SGHRS and YFSETQ. This chain's CDR3 is CASSPQQGSEQYF. CDR3 sequence (DNA): TGCGCCAGCAGCCCGCAGCAGGGGTCCGAGCAGTACTTC.

The rearrangement joins TRBV6-5 to TRBJ2-7; D is possibly TRBD2 (5 bases). V lost 7 bases and J 2 bases, leaving 12 bases between the germline ends. The CDR3 runs 13 residues. CDR1 is MNHEY, CDR2 SVGAGI, per germline. The CDR3 loop is CASTNLGAYEQYF. CDR3 DNA: TGTGCCAGCACAAACCTCGGGGCCTACGAGCAGTACTTC.

The rearrangement links TRBV20-1 to TRBJ2-1; unclear D gene. The CDR3 spans 11 residues. CDR1 is DFQATT, CDR2 SNEGSKA, per germline (reference sequence). The V and J ends lost 7 bases and 3 bases respectively, with 7 bases between them. This chain's CDR3 is CSGSFYNEQFF. CDR3 in DNA: TGCAGTGGGAGCTTCTACAATGAGCAGTTCTTC.

The V gene is TRBV2, the J gene TRBJ2-7, with 7 bases fitting TRBD2. This CDR3 has 14 amino acids. The junction had 12 bases not matched to a gene; V was cut back by 7 bases and J by 6 bases. Germline V gene sequence: CDR1 SNHLY, CDR2 FYNNEI. The CDR3 DNA reads TGTGCCAGCACCCGGGCCGGGGGGTTAGGCGAGCAGTACTTC. Residues: CASTRAGGLGEQYF.

This clone has only one observation. The chain carries TRBV6-6 and TRBJ2-3; tentatively, D is TRBD2 (6 bases). Germline V gene sequence: CDR1 MNHNY, CDR2 SVGAGI (reference sequence). This CDR3 is built from 16 residues. The V gene lost 0 bases and the J gene lost 2 bases, with 12 bases spanning the gap. The CDR3 spells CASSYSSIAVTDTQYF. The DNA for the CDR3 is TGTGCCAGCAGTTACTCCTCAATAGCGGTCACAGATACGCAGTATTTT.

The V call is TRBV6-5, the J call TRBJ1-2; 7 bases agree with TRBD1. Germline V gene sequence: CDR1 MNHEY, CDR2 SVGAGI. The length of the CDR3 is 15 residues. The J segment lost 8 bases and the V segment lost 7 bases, leaving 16 bases of the junction unmatched. The CDR3 coding sequence is TGTGCCAGCATCCGGGGGGGACAGATGGCCGGAGGCTACACCTTC. Its translation is CASIRGGQMAGGYTF.

This sequence joins TRBV7-9 and TRBJ1-2, with no clear D. V lost 7 bases to trimming and J lost 4 bases, with 10 bases between them. The CDR3 has 12 amino acids. Germline V gene sequence: CDR1 SEHNR, CDR2 FQNEAQ (reference sequence). CDR3 nucleotides: TGTGCCAGCACAACGGAGGTCTATGGCTACACCTTC. This encodes CASTTEVYGYTF.

V usage is TRBV7-8 and J usage is TRBJ1-6; 9 positions match TRBD1. The CDR3 contains 16 residues. Germline V gene lookup returns CDR1 SGHVS and CDR2 FQNEAQ. V lost 6 bases to trimming and J lost 10 bases; unmatched junction nucleotides: 13. Here the CDR3 DNA reads TGTGCCAGCAGTAAACCGACCGGGACAGGGCTATCACCCCTCCACTTT. Protein product: CASSKPTGTGLSPLHF.

This clone was recorded a few times. The chain couples TRBV15 to TRBJ2-2; D may be TRBD2 (5 bases). The CDR3 is made up of 15 amino acids. V was cut by 7 bases and J by 4 bases, with 16 bases left in between. Germline V CDR1 and CDR2: LNHNV, YYDKDF (reference sequence). CDR3 coding DNA: TGTGCCACCATTGGCCTCGGGGTTCCCACCGGGGAGCTGTTTTTT. As protein: CATIGLGVPTGELFF.

The chain couples TRBV5-4 to TRBJ2-1; 7 positions agree with TRBD2. Trimming removed 4 bases from V and 4 bases from J; junction bases left unmatched: 8. The germline V gene encodes CDR1 SGHNT and CDR2 YYREEE (reference sequence). The CDR3 sequence is 15 residues long. CDR3 coding DNA: TGTGCCAGCAGCCGCTATGGGGGGGGATACAATGAGCAGTTCTTC. Its translation: CASSRYGGGYNEQFF. Together with reference TRBV5-4 and TRBJ2-1, the CDR3 gives the full variable domain: ETGVTQSPTHLIKTRGQQVTLRCSSQSGHNTVSWYQQALGQGPQFIFQYYREEENGRGNFPPRFSGLQFPNYSSELNVNALELDDSALYLCASSRYGGGYNEQFFGPGTRLTVL.

This clone was seen a few times. The V call is TRBV2, the J call TRBJ1-1, with unresolved D. The V and J ends lost 8 bases and 6 bases respectively, with 13 bases between them. Germline-derived CDR1 and CDR2 are SNHLY and FYNNEI. The CDR3 extends over 12 amino acids. CDR3: CASYPQAAEAFF. The CDR3 coding sequence is TGTGCCAGCTACCCCCAGGCCGCTGAAGCTTTCTTT.

The rearrangement uses TRBV2 and TRBJ2-3; 8 nucleotides agree with TRBD2. The trim removed 4 bases at V and 2 bases at J, leaving 2 bases unmatched. Per the germline V gene, CDR1 is SNHLY and CDR2 is FYNNEI. The CDR3 consists of 14 residues. The CDR3, as DNA: TGTGCCAGCAGTGTCGGGGGGGTCACAGATACGCAGTATTTT. Amino acid sequence: CASSVGGVTDTQYF.

The genes are TRBV5-1 and TRBJ1-3; no reliable D call. The V gene lost 0 bases and the J gene lost 0 bases, with 10 bases spanning the gap. The CDR3 is 16 amino acids. The germline V gene encodes CDR1 SGHRS and CDR2 YFSETQ. In nucleotides, the CDR3 is TGCGCCAGCAGCTTGGCTCCCGAGGTCTCTGGAAACACCATATATTTT. It is translated as CASSLAPEVSGNTIYF.

V usage is TRBV5-1 and J usage is TRBJ2-1; 11 positions match TRBD2. The CDR3 runs 15 residues. V lost 7 bases to trimming and J lost 6 bases; unmatched junction nucleotides: 9. From germline, CDR1 is SGHRS and CDR2 YFSETQ. The CDR3 bases are TGCGCCAGCCGCCTCATAGCGGGAGGGGGCAATGAGCAGTTCTTC. Its translation is CASRLIAGGGNEQFF. The full variable domain, in which reference TRBV5-1 and TRBJ2-1 provide the parts outside the CDR3, is KAGVTQTPRYLIKTRGQQVTLSCSPISGHRSVSWYQQTPGQGLQFLFEYFSETQRNKGNFPGRFSGRQFSNSRSEMNVSTLELGDSALYLCASRLIAGGGNEQFFGPGTRLTVL.

The CDR3 DNA follows: TGTGCCAGCAGCTTGGGCGGCAGGGTGAACACTGAAGCTTTCTTT. Residues: CASSLGGRVNTEAFF. The V and J genes are TRBV5-6 and TRBJ1-1, with D tentatively TRBD1 (5 bases). The V gene's germline CDR1 is SGHDT and CDR2 YYEEEE. CDR3 length equals 15 residues. Trimming pared 0 bases from V and 0 bases from J, leaving 9 bases between.

V usage is TRBV21-1 and J usage is TRBJ1-5; the listed D gene, TRBD1, was not tested against the DNA. TRBV21-1 is given as a pseudogene. This CDR3 has 15 amino acids. This CDR3 is CASSKAGDSNQPQHF. Written as DNA, the CDR3 is TGTGCCAGCAGCAAAGCAGGGGATAGCAATCAGCCCCAGCATTTT.

The chain joins TRBV5-1 to TRBJ2-2; the match to TRBD2 covers 7 bases. The V gene end was trimmed by 2 bases and the J gene end by 5 bases; junction bases not matched to a gene: 0. Germline assignment: CDR1 SGHRS and CDR2 YFSETQ. The CDR3 has 13 amino acids. The CDR3 loop is CASSFSGTGELFF. In DNA, the CDR3 is TGCGCCAGCAGCTTTAGCGGGACCGGGGAGCTGTTTTTT.

The gene calls are TRBV29-1 and TRBJ2-7; TRBD1 agrees at 7 bases. V shed 5 bases and J 6 bases; nucleotides not matched to a gene: 13. Germline-derived CDR1 and CDR2 are SQVTM and ANQGSEA. The CDR3 is 14 amino acids. The chain's CDR3 is CSVYVAGGWSEQYF. In DNA form, the CDR3 reads TGCAGCGTTTACGTGGCAGGGGGATGGAGCGAGCAGTACTTC.

V gene TRBV27 combines with J gene TRBJ2-1; maybe TRBD1 (6 bases). The CDR3 extends over 14 amino acids. The V and J ends lost 6 bases and 5 bases respectively, with 14 bases between them. The germline V gene has CDR1 MNHEY and CDR2 SMNVEV (reference sequence). The CDR3 DNA reads as TGTGCCAGCAGGAAATCCGGGACAAACAATGAGCAGTTCTTC. Its protein product is CASRKSGTNNEQFF.

The CDR3 region is CAIQGGGNTIYF. DNA of the CDR3: TGTGCCATACAGGGGGGTGGAAACACCATATATTTT. The chain uses TRBV6-6 and TRBJ1-3; 8 positions match TRBD1. The length of the CDR3 is 12 residues. V was pared by 10 bases and J by 3 bases, with 2 bases of the junction left unmatched. Germline V gene sequence: CDR1 MNHNY, CDR2 SVGAGI (reference sequence).

The gene calls are TRBV19 and TRBJ2-5, with 8 bases matching TRBD1. The CDR3 totals 17 residues. After removal of 5 bases from V and 5 bases from J, the junction contained 16 bases not matched to a gene. CDR1 and CDR2 (germline): LNHDA, SQIVND (reference sequence). DNA of the CDR3: TGTGCCAGTAGTCCGCGCCTCCGACAGGGGACTTTGGAGACCCAGTACTTC. Translating gives CASSPRLRQGTLETQYF.